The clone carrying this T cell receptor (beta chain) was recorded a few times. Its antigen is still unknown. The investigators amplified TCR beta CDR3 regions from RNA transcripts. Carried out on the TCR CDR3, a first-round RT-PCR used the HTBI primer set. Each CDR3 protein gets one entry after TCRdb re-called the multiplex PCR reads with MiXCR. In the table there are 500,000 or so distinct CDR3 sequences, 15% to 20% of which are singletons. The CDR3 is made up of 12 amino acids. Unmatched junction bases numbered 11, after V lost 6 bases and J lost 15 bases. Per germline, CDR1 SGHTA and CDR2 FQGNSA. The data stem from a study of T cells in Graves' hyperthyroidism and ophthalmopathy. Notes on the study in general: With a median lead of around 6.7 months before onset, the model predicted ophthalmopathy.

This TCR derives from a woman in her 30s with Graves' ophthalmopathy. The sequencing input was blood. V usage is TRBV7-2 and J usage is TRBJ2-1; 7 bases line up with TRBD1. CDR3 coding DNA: TGTGCCAGCAGTTCCATACAGGGGCGGAGGTTCTTC. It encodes CASSSIQGRRFF.